This TCR beta chain appears in the sequencing data of a study of control samples from healthy donors and cancer patients. Germline CDR1 reads SGHVS; CDR2 reads FQNEAQ. With 2 bases removed from V and 1 base from J, the gap between germline ends came to 12 bases. The CDR3 totals 15 residues. This clone occurred a few times. Produced via immunoSEQ multiplex PCR; TCRdb's table is partial and in-frame only. The table has about 120,000 clones, 75% to 90% seen once. The origin of this receptor is a woman aged 50 to 60 with colorectal cancer. Sequencing was done on a sample of PBMCs. V gene TRBV7-8 combines with J gene TRBJ2-7, with D perhaps matching TRBD2 (6 bases). The CDR3 nucleotides read TGTGCCAGCAGCTTATCGGGACTGGGATCCTACGAGCAGTACTTC. It yields the protein CASSLSGLGSYEQYF.